This record covers a single T cell receptor (beta chain). Its binding antigen is unknown. No qualities accompany the bases; no much larger clone lies one base away. The immunoSEQ Assay, a bias-controlled multiplex PCR, was used to amplify TCRbeta CDR3 regions from genomic DNA. The paper's data handling went like this. The number of nucleated cells in each sample was estimated by amplification of reference gene primers within the assay. Sequence reads were collapsed and filtered to measure the absolute abundance of every unique TCRbeta CDR3 rearrangement. Productive Simpson clonality was computed per sample as the square root of Simpson's diversity index over productive rearrangements. In TCRdb, the immuneACCESS table is reduced to in-frame sequences with V and J assigned. These tables do not hold every clone; where another copy was compared, an unresolved V gene accounts for under half, and the others remain unexplained. Clone size and V and J calls were adopted from that table, with D and trimming inferred from the DNA. The sample records fewer than 200,000 clones, about four fifths of which are singletons. Jointly, the top ten make up 6% to 7.5% of the sample.

This entry belongs to a study of blood T cell repertoires in COVID-19 (dated by TCRdb to the early 2020s). At the level of the whole study: The collaborator samples originated in the United States, Italy and Spain and spanned the acute and convalescent phases of COVID-19. The repertoires were made available in a free public database intended to serve as a resource for research on the immune response to SARS-CoV-2. Samples were obtained from the ongoing ImmuneRACE study (first 160 participants) and from over 1,000 subjects provided by 6 global collaborators. Sample metadata almost always included a de-identified subject ID, COVID-19 status, age in years and sex. The dataset comprised deeply sampled blood TCRbeta repertoires from subjects exposed to, actively infected with, or recovered from COVID-19. The prospective study material was composed of cDNA or gDNA derived from T cells, B-cell-depleted T cells, or PBMCs. HLA class I and class II types, where available, came from metadata supplied by the sample provider rather than from assay-based typing.

Each collaborating institution followed its own protocols to collect whole blood in K2EDTA tubes. For TCRbeta analysis, collaborator samples were shipped as frozen whole blood, as isolated PBMCs, or as DNA extracted from either sample type. Overall results and qualifications from the work: The amount of clinical and demographic metadata varied by source and participant and was provided uncurated.

The TCR was taken from a man aged 65 to 85 with active or convalescent COVID-19. Sequencing was performed on peripheral blood.

CDR3 sequence: CASSLSWGTGIRNEQFF. The bases read TGTGCCAGCAGCTTGAGTTGGGGGACAGGGATTCGGAATGAGCAGTTCTTC. Recombination connected TRBV5-8 to TRBJ2-1, with 9 junctional bases fitting TRBD1. The V end gives up 1 base and the J end 7 bases, leaving 12 bases in the junction not matched to a gene. From the germline V gene, CDR1 is SGHTS and CDR2 is YDEGEE. The CDR3 goes from the cysteine to the phenylalanine over 17 residues. CDR3 DNA only is kept here, 51 bases in frame from base 1.